These 26 T cell receptor beta chains originate from one sample sequenced in a study of CD8 T cells in ankylosing spondylitis. Study-wide results and caveats: Ankylosing spondylitis blood appeared to be characterized by a TCR beta motif of roughly eight highly homologous variants.

The antigens for these receptors are not known. In TCRdb, the 5' RACE reads were re-called with MiXCR into one record per CDR3 protein. The sample lists about 840,000 distinct CDR3 sequences; 12% were seen once. The sequencing sample was made of blood, either unsorted or a sorted T cell fraction (not recorded which). Receptor source: a male donor with ankylosing spondylitis.

The J gene is TRBJ2-5, the V gene TRBV20-1; D call uncertain. V was clipped by 3 bases and J by 0 bases, with 8 bases between them. The V gene's germline CDR1 is DFQATT and CDR2 SNEGSKA (reference sequence). CDR3 length: 13 amino acids. CDR3 coding DNA: TGCAGTGCTAGTAGGAGTAACCAAGAGACCCAGTACTTC. Its translation is CSASRSNQETQYF.

There are a few counts of this clonotype. This sequence joins TRBV5-1 and TRBJ1-1, with D uncertain. The CDR3 has 15 residues. Trimming removed 2 bases from V and 2 bases from J, with 13 bases in between. Germline values: CDR1 SGHRS, CDR2 YFSETQ. In DNA, the CDR3 is TGCGCCAGCAGCTTAAGGGCCAACCGAAACACTGAAGCTTTCTTT. This encodes CASSLRANRNTEAFF.

In its sample, this clonotype was seen many times. The genes are TRBV4-3 and TRBJ1-5, with D maybe TRBD1 (5 bases). The germline gives CDR1 LGHNA, CDR2 YSLEER. The length of the CDR3 is 14 residues. V was shortened by 3 bases and J by 7 bases, with 13 bases between the two germline ends. CDR3: CASSQGQTNQPQHF. CDR3 sequence (DNA): TGCGCCAGCAGCCAGGGGCAGACTAACCAGCCCCAGCATTTT.

With respect to this clonotype: Its ends do not fully match the called genes, so a read error is possible. The chain links TRBV7-2 to TRBJ2-1; either TRBD1 or TRBD2 may fit D (5 bases each). The CDR3 sequence is 14 residues long. From germline, CDR1 is SGHTA and CDR2 FQGNSA. CDR3: CASRLEGPTGAQFF. DNA of the CDR3: TGTGCCAGCAGATTAGAAGGACCTACCGGGGCGCAGTTCTTC.

This clonotype was picked up many times. The CDR3 DNA reads TGTGCCAGCAGCTTAGATCCGGGGGGAGACGTCTACAATGAGCAGTTCTTC. Protein sequence: CASSLDPGGDVYNEQFF. The V and J genes are TRBV7-3 and TRBJ2-1; 7 bases agree with TRBD2. Losses at the gene ends were 2 bases for V and 3 bases for J; bases not matched to a gene: 10. Germline CDR1 is SGHTA and CDR2 is FQGTGA. The CDR3 runs 17 residues.

This clonotype has a handful of counts. The chain carries TRBV20-1 and TRBJ2-7; tentative D call: TRBD1 (5 bases). CDR3 length: 12 residues. Trimming removed 5 bases at V and 2 bases at J, with 10 bases between. Per the germline V gene, CDR1 is DFQATT and CDR2 is SNEGSKA (reference sequence). The CDR3 reads CSAVDNTYEQYF. In DNA, the CDR3 is TGCAGTGCTGTGGACAATACCTACGAGCAGTACTTC.

This clonotype was recorded a few times. The chain has TRBV5-6 and TRBJ1-2, with D possibly matching TRBD1 (6 bases). V shed 4 bases and J shed 2 bases, with 12 bases lying between them. The CDR3 spans 14 residues. CDR1 SGHDT and CDR2 YYEEEE come from the germline V gene. The CDR3, as DNA: TGTGCCAGCAGCCAACCGACAGGAAACTATGGCTACACCTTC. It encodes CASSQPTGNYGYTF.

The chain uses TRBV10-2 and TRBJ2-1; tentatively, D is TRBD2 (5 bases). The length of the CDR3 is 15 residues. V was trimmed by 10 bases and J by 1 base, leaving 17 bases between them. The germline CDR1 and CDR2 sequences are WSHSY and SAAADI. The CDR3: CATFVPLGSYNEQFF. The CDR3 bases are TGCGCCACTTTCGTACCACTAGGGTCCTACAATGAGCAGTTCTTC.

There are many counts of this clonotype. This chain connects TRBV28 to TRBJ1-1; D is unresolved. The ends were cut back, 3 bases at V and 7 bases at J, with 15 bases in the middle. The CDR3 consists of 14 residues. Per the germline V gene, CDR1 is MDHEN and CDR2 is SYDVKM. CDR3 nucleotide sequence: TGTGCCAGCAGTTTTTGGGTGGATATTAGTGAAGCTTTCTTT. The encoded protein is CASSFWVDISEAFF.

The chain employs TRBV7-2 and TRBJ2-7; 10 nucleotides match TRBD2. The germline CDR1 and CDR2 sequences are SGHTA and FQGNSA. The CDR3 is 15 amino acids. V shed 4 bases and J 2 bases; nucleotides not matched to a gene: 5. The CDR3 coding sequence is TGTGCCAGCAGCTCTAGCGGGGGCACCGCCTACGAGCAGTACTTC. Translated, it gives CASSSSGGTAYEQYF.

A single count supports this clonotype. The chain employs TRBV4-1 and TRBJ2-6; D may be TRBD2 (7 bases). The length of the CDR3 is 17 residues. V lost 4 bases and J 0 bases, leaving 13 bases between the germline ends. The germline V gene encodes CDR1 MGHRA and CDR2 YSYEKL. The CDR3 loop reads CASSRGGPSSGANVLTF. The DNA of the CDR3 is TGCGCCAGCAGCCGCGGGGGCCCAAGCTCTGGGGCCAACGTCCTGACTTTC.

The sample holds many counts of this clonotype. The V gene is TRBV9, the J gene TRBJ2-1, with TRBD2 matching over 14 bases. V shed 4 bases, J shed 6 bases, and the junction held 12 bases outside the gene matches. The V gene's germline CDR1 is SGDLS and CDR2 YYNGEE. The CDR3 consists of 18 residues. The CDR3 region is CASSSRTSGGSGANEQFF. The CDR3 coding sequence is TGTGCCAGCAGCTCGAGGACTAGCGGGGGGTCTGGGGCCAATGAGCAGTTCTTC.

This clonotype has more than one count but fewer than ten. V is TRBV3-1 and J is TRBJ1-2; D not resolved. Germline V gene data show CDR1 as LGHDT and CDR2 as YNNKEL (reference sequence). Trimming pared 1 base from V and 7 bases from J, leaving 4 bases between. The CDR3 runs to 11 residues. The CDR3 nucleotides read TGTGCCAGCAGCCAAGCTGGTGGCTACACCTTC. It specifies CASSQAGGYTF.

The chain recombines TRBV20-1 with TRBJ2-3, with 7 bases fitting TRBD1. The germline V gene encodes CDR1 DFQATT and CDR2 SNEGSKA (reference sequence). The V and J ends lost 6 bases and 3 bases, in that order; junction bases with no gene match: 12. The CDR3 is 15 residues long. In DNA, the CDR3 is TGCAGTGCCGCTCCCCGGGACAGATATACAGATACGCAGTATTTT. Protein sequence: CSAAPRDRYTDTQYF.

The chain links TRBV18 to TRBJ2-5; TRBD1 aligns across 9 bases. The CDR3 sequence is 15 residues long. Germline loops: CDR1 KGHSH, CDR2 LQKENI. Unmatched junction bases numbered 3, after V lost 0 bases and J lost 4 bases. CDR3 bases: TGTGCCAGCTCACCACCCGGGACAGGGAGAGAGACCCAGTACTTC. It yields the protein CASSPPGTGRETQYF.

The chain links TRBV29-1 to TRBJ1-4; D gene uncertain. Germline V gives CDR1 SQVTM, CDR2 ANQGSEA. The CDR3 has 13 residues. With 4 bases removed from V and 5 bases from J, the gap between germline ends came to 11 bases. As DNA, the CDR3 is TGCAGCGTTGCTCTTCAGGAGAATGAAAAACTGTTTTTT. As protein: CSVALQENEKLFF.

This clonotype has just a few counts. J is TRBJ1-4 and V is TRBV20-1, with a tentative D call TRBD1 (6 bases). With 0 bases removed from V and 2 bases from J, the gap between germline ends came to 16 bases. Germline lookup yields CDR1 DFQATT and CDR2 SNEGSKA (reference sequence). The CDR3 consists of 17 residues. Here the CDR3 reads CSARDGGRASTNEKLFF. CDR3 DNA sequence: TGCAGTGCTAGAGATGGGGGGCGAGCGTCGACTAATGAAAAACTGTTTTTT.

This clonotype was picked up one time. V is TRBV6-2 or TRBV6-3 and J is TRBJ1-2, with D hard to call. Germline assignment: CDR1 MNHEY and CDR2 SVGEGT. The CDR3 runs 12 residues. V dropped 3 bases and J dropped 4 bases, with 6 bases sitting between them. The DNA for the CDR3 is TGTGCCAGCAGTTATAACCTCTATGGCTACACCTTC. It translates to CASSYNLYGYTF.

The chain uses TRBV20-1 and TRBJ2-1, with a possible D match to TRBD1 (7 bases). Germline-derived CDR1 and CDR2 are DFQATT and SNEGSKA (reference sequence). V lost 6 bases and J lost 9, with 18 bases in between. This CDR3 comprises 13 residues. CDR3: CSATFGGGGEQFF. In DNA, the CDR3 is TGCAGTGCCACCTTCGGAGGGGGCGGTGAGCAGTTCTTC.

The chain's CDR3 is CASSLLAAQYNEQFF. The CDR3 region has the DNA TGTGCCAGCTCACTACTAGCGGCCCAATACAATGAGCAGTTCTTC. The chain employs TRBV18 and TRBJ2-1; 8 bases map to TRBD2. Per germline, CDR1 KGHSH and CDR2 LQKENI. J lost 4 bases, V lost 4 bases, and 6 bases had no gene match. CDR3 length: 15 amino acids.

This clonotype was counted only a few times. The chain uses TRBV20-1 and TRBJ2-7; D is unclear. V was clipped by 2 bases and J by 3 bases, with 5 bases between them. CDR1 is DFQATT, CDR2 SNEGSKA, per germline (reference sequence). The CDR3 covers 11 residues. CDR3 coding DNA: TGCAGTGCTAGACAGATCTACGAGCAGTACTTC. It yields the protein CSARQIYEQYF.

This clonotype was observed many times. The gene calls are TRBV4-3 and TRBJ2-7, with TRBD1 identical over 9 bases. The trim removed 2 bases at V and 2 bases at J, leaving 4 bases unmatched. Germline V lookup: CDR1 LGHNA, CDR2 YSLEER. CDR3 length: 15 residues. CDR3 DNA sequence: TGCGCCAGCAGCCAAAGGGACAGGGTTACCTACGAGCAGTACTTC. Its protein product is CASSQRDRVTYEQYF.

The CDR3 DNA reads as TGTGCCATCAGTGAGTCAACGGGGCCCATCACCCAGTACTTC. Residues: CAISESTGPITQYF. The chain has TRBV10-3 and TRBJ2-5; D possibly matches TRBD1 or TRBD2 (5 bases each). The V gene lost 0 bases and the J gene lost 8 bases, with 13 bases spanning the gap. Germline CDR1 reads ENHRY; CDR2 reads SYGVKD. The CDR3 sequence is 14 residues long.

This clonotype was detected only a few times. The chain employs TRBV6-1 and TRBJ2-4; D is perhaps TRBD1 or TRBD2 (5 bases each). The germline V gene encodes CDR1 MNHNS and CDR2 SASEGT. This CDR3 has 13 residues. V dropped 4 bases and J dropped 6 bases, with 10 bases sitting between them. CDR3 residues: CASSGPGTNIQYF. CDR3 bases: TGTGCCAGCAGTGGGCCAGGGACAAACATTCAGTACTTC.

This clonotype was seen many times. The chain combines TRBV20-1 with TRBJ1-2; D is unresolved. The CDR3 runs to 12 residues. Germline V gene data show CDR1 as DFQATT and CDR2 as SNEGSKA (reference sequence). The CDR3 reads CRGREPPSGYTF. The CDR3 coding sequence is TGCAGAGGCCGCGAGCCCCCTTCTGGCTACACCTTC.

At least ten counts were recorded for this clonotype. V is TRBV6-4 and J is TRBJ2-7, with D tentatively TRBD2 (5 bases). The germline V gene encodes CDR1 MRHNA and CDR2 SNTAGT. This CDR3 has 12 amino acids. The V and J ends lost 11 bases and 0 bases respectively, with 11 bases between them. In nucleotides, the CDR3 is TGTGCCCGAGGCGAGGGCTCCTACGAGCAGTACTTC. As protein: CARGEGSYEQYF.